This entry concerns a single T cell receptor beta chain. With 8 bases removed from V and 1 base from J, the gap between germline ends came to 8 bases. Germline V lookup: CDR1 LNHDA, CDR2 SQIVND (reference sequence). The CDR3 spans 13 residues. Profiling relied on immunoSEQ multiplex PCR, and the TCRdb table lists in-frame clones only, not all of them. The sample holds over 250,000 clones, 70% to 90% seen once. The data originate from a study of blood T cell repertoires in COVID-19. Sample: peripheral blood. V gene TRBV19 combines with J gene TRBJ2-2; D is ambiguous. The clonotype comes from a woman aged 70-85 years with acute or convalescent COVID-19. The CDR3 loop is CASAGRNTGELFF. CDR3 DNA: TGTGCCAGTGCAGGCAGGAACACCGGGGAGCTGTTTTTT.